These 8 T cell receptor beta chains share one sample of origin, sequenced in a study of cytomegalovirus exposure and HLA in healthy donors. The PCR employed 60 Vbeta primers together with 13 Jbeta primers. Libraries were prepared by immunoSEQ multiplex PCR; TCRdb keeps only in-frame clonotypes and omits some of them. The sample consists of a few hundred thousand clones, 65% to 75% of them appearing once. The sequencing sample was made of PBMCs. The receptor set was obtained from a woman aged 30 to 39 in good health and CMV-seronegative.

The CDR3 is CAIGSSGNTIYF. The CDR3 DNA reads as TGTGCCATCGGTAGCTCTGGAAACACCATATATTTT. The chain combines TRBV10-3 with TRBJ1-3; D is unclear. Trimming pared 8 bases from V and 0 bases from J, leaving 5 bases between. Germline CDR1 is ENHRY and CDR2 is SYGVKD. This CDR3 region has 12 residues.

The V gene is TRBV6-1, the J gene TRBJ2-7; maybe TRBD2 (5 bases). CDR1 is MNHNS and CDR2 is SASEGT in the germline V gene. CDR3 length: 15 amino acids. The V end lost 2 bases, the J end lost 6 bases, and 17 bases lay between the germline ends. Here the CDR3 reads CASSETRTQQSEQYF. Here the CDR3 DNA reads TGTGCCAGCAGTGAAACTAGGACCCAGCAGAGCGAGCAGTACTTC.

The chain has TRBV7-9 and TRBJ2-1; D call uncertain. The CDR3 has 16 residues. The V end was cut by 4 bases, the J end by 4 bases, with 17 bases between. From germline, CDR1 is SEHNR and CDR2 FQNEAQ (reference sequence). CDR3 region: CASSSSPVGEYNEQFF. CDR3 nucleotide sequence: TGTGCCAGCAGCTCTAGTCCCGTCGGAGAGTACAATGAGCAGTTCTTC. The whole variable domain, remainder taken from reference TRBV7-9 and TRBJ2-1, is DTGVSQNPRHKITKRGQNVTFRCDPISEHNRLYWYRQTLGQGPEFLTYFQNEAQLEKSRLLSDRFSAERPKGSFSTLEIQRTEQGDSAMYLCASSSSPVGEYNEQFFGPGTRLTVL.

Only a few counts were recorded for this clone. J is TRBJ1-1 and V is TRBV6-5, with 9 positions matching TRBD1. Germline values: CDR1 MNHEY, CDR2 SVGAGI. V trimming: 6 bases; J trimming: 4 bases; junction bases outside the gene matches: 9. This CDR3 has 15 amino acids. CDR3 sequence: CASSLPMTGGTEAFF. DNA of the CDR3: TGTGCCAGCAGCCTACCCATGACAGGGGGCACTGAAGCTTTCTTT.

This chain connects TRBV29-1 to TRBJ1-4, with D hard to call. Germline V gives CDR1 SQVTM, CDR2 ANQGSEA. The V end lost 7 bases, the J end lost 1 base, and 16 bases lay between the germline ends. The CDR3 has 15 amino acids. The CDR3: CSAGVDTRTNEKLFF. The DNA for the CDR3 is TGCAGCGCCGGGGTAGACACCCGAACTAATGAAAAACTGTTTTTT. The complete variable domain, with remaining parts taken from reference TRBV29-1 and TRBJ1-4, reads SAVISQKPSRDICQRGTSLTIQCQVDSQVTMMFWYRQQPGQSLTLIATANQGSEATYESGFVIDKFPISRPNLTFSTLTVSNMSPEDSSIYLCSAGVDTRTNEKLFFGSGTQLSVL.

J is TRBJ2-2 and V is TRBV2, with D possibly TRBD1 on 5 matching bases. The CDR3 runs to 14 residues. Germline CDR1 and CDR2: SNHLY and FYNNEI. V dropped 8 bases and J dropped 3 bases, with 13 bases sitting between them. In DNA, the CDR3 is TGTGCCAGCCAGGTGGGGCTAGACACCGGGGAGCTGTTTTTT. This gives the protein CASQVGLDTGELFF.

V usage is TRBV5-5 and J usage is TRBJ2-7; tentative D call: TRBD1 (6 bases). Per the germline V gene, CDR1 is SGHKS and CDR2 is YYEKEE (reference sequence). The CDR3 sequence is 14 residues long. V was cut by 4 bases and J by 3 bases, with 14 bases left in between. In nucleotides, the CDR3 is TGTGCCAGCAGCCGGACAGTCGAGGTCTACGAGCAGTACTTC. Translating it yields CASSRTVEVYEQYF. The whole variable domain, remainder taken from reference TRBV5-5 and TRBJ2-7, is DAGVTQSPTHLIKTRGQQVTLRCSPISGHKSVSWYQQVLGQGPQFIFQYYEKEERGRGNFPDRFSARQFPNYSSELNVNALLLGDSALYLCASSRTVEVYEQYFGPGTRLTVT.

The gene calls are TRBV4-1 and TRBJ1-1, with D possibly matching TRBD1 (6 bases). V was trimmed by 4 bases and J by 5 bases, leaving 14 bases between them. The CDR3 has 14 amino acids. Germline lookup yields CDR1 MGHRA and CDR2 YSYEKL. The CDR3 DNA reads TGCGCCAGCAGCCCCGAACAGGGCTGGACTGAAGCTTTCTTT. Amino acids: CASSPEQGWTEAFF.